The present entry profiles one TCR beta chain with its context. Its antigen is unknown. The CDR3 consists of 14 residues. The record originates from a study of shared clonotypes between healthy human individuals. Libraries were prepared by immunoSEQ multiplex PCR; TCRdb keeps only in-frame clonotypes and omits some of them. The sample holds fewer than 2.5 million clones, more than 85% seen once. Whole-study results and caveats: Sampling covered blood only; tissue repertoires likely differ. The study generally estimated greater richness for naive than memory subsets.

The sequence was obtained from a man aged 18 to 30 in good health. Some clones in this sample may be carry-over from other donors' samples. Sequences were obtained from naive CD4+ T cells from PBMCs. Subset meaning: CD45RA+ positively selected. The V gene is TRBV21-1, the J gene TRBJ2-7; the table's TRBD2 call for D was not verified on the DNA. TRBV21-1 is termed a pseudogene. The CDR3, as DNA: TGTGCCAGCAGCAACAGGGAGGTGCACGGCGAGCAGTACTTC. Translation gives CASSNREVHGEQYF.